This TCR beta chain was sequenced for a study of blood T cell repertoires in COVID-19. Study-level information: T cells, B-cell-depleted T cells, or PBMCs supplied cDNA or gDNA.

The CDR3 runs to 16 residues. CDR1 is SGHVS and CDR2 is FQNEAQ in the germline V gene. V gave up 1 base and J gave up 2 bases, with 14 bases separating them. The table came from immunoSEQ multiplex PCR; TCRdb's copy has only in-frame clones and leaves some out. The sample contains roughly 100,000 clones, approximately 90% of which appear only once. It was during active infection that Seattle patients were enrolled and then longitudinally followed. The sequenced material came from peripheral blood. J is TRBJ1-2 and V is TRBV7-8, with D maybe TRBD1 (5 bases). The source is a woman between 45 and 60 years old with COVID-19, enrolled during active disease. As DNA, the CDR3 is TGTGCCAGCAGCTTAGAGGGGTGGGGCGCGAACTATGGCTACACCTTC. It yields the protein CASSLEGWGANYGYTF.